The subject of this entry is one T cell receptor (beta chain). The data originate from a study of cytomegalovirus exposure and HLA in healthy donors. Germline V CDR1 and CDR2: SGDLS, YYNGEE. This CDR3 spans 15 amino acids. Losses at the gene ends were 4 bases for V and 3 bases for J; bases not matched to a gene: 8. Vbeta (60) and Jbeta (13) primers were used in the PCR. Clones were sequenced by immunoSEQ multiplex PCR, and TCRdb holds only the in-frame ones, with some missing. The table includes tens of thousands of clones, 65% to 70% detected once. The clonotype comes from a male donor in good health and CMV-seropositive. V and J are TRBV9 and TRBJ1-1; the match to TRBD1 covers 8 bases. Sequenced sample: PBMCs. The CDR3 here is CASSTLQGVDTEAFF. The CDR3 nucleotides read TGTGCCAGCAGCACCTTACAGGGGGTAGACACTGAAGCTTTCTTT.